A single sample gave rise to the 29 T cell receptor beta chains below, sequenced in a study of radiotherapy plus CTLA-4 blockade in lung cancer. Method: immunoSEQ multiplex PCR; TCRdb's copy keeps in-frame clones and lacks some. The sample has roughly 77,000 clones; less than 85% are singletons. The specimen was peripheral blood, collected from a patient treated with radiotherapy plus ipilimumab. Receptor source: a human donor with non-small cell lung cancer whose response to radiotherapy plus ipilimumab could not be evaluated.

The genes are TRBV5-1 and TRBJ2-7; 8 bases match TRBD2. V lost 6 bases and J lost 11; bases outside the gene matches: 1. The CDR3 is 9 amino acids. Germline CDR1 is SGHRS and CDR2 is YFSETQ. The CDR3, as DNA: TGCGCCAGCAACGGGGGGGAGTACTTC. Translation gives CASNGGEYF.

The chain couples TRBV13 to TRBJ2-2; 8 bases are a match to TRBD1. CDR1 and CDR2 from the germline V gene are PRHDT and FYEKMQ (reference sequence). The ends lost 3 bases at V and 6 bases at J; junction bases unmatched: 3. The CDR3 totals 14 residues. CDR3 residues: CASSLDRVSGELFF. The CDR3 region has the DNA TGTGCCAGCAGCTTGGACAGGGTATCCGGGGAGCTGTTTTTT.

The gene calls are TRBV28 and TRBJ1-1; possibly TRBD1 for D (5 bases). V lost 8 bases and J lost 1, with 17 bases in between. Germline V CDR1 and CDR2: MDHEN, SYDVKM. This CDR3 has 15 residues. CDR3 in DNA: TGTGCCAGCGCGAAAGGTGGGGCGAGGAACACTGAAGCTTTCTTT. Amino acids: CASAKGGARNTEAFF.

The rearrangement uses TRBV5-1 and TRBJ2-1; 9 nucleotides match TRBD1. V shed 7 bases and J 9 bases; nucleotides not matched to a gene: 14. CDR1 and CDR2 (germline): SGHRS, YFSETQ. This CDR3 is 15 amino acids long. CDR3 residues: CASASTGTGLSEQFF. CDR3 DNA sequence: TGCGCCAGCGCGAGTACCGGGACAGGGTTAAGTGAGCAGTTCTTC.

V usage is TRBV9 and J usage is TRBJ2-7, with TRBD2 as a possible D gene (5 bases). V dropped 4 bases and J dropped 6 bases, with 14 bases sitting between them. Germline lookup yields CDR1 SGDLS and CDR2 YYNGEE. This CDR3 is 13 amino acids long. CDR3 protein: CASSYNTEGEQYF. The CDR3 DNA follows: TGTGCCAGCAGCTACAATACAGAGGGCGAGCAGTACTTC.

The chain couples TRBV6-5 to TRBJ2-7, with 8 bases that match TRBD2. From germline, CDR1 is MNHEY and CDR2 SVGAGI. Trimming cost V 6 bases and J 0 bases; bases outside gene matches: 7. This CDR3 is 15 amino acids long. CDR3 sequence (DNA): TGTGCCAGCAGCGACCCCGGGACTAGCTCCTACGAGCAGTACTTC. Encoded protein: CASSDPGTSSYEQYF.

The chain joins TRBV4-2 to TRBJ2-1, with TRBD1 matching 7 bases. CDR1 and CDR2 from the germline V gene are LGHNA and YNFKEQ. The CDR3 loop spans 16 amino acids. V trimming: 3 bases; J trimming: 3 bases; junction bases outside the gene matches: 8. The CDR3 DNA is TGTGCCAGCAGCCAGGACCGGGACAGAAACTACAATGAGCAGTTCTTC. Its protein product is CASSQDRDRNYNEQFF.

The rearrangement joins TRBV5-5 to TRBJ2-7; 7 bases map to TRBD2. Trimming took 4 bases from V and 5 from J; bases not matched to a gene: 6. Germline-derived CDR1 and CDR2 are SGHKS and YYEKEE (reference sequence). This CDR3 is built from 13 residues. CDR3 residues: CASSLREFHEQYF. DNA for the CDR3: TGTGCCAGCAGCCTGCGGGAGTTCCACGAGCAGTACTTC.

The chain employs TRBV28 and TRBJ2-7; D not resolved. In germline, CDR1 is MDHEN, CDR2 SYDVKM. Trimming pared 5 bases from V and 7 bases from J, leaving 9 bases between. This CDR3 is built from 11 residues. The CDR3 sequence is CASSPFREQYF. DNA of the CDR3: TGTGCCAGCAGTCCTTTCCGTGAGCAGTACTTC.

J is TRBJ2-7 and V is TRBV6-6, with TRBD1 matching over 7 bases. The germline V gene has CDR1 MNHNY and CDR2 SVGAGI (reference sequence). The CDR3 length is 14 residues. J was trimmed by 0 bases and V by 4 bases; bases with no gene match: 3. The CDR3 nucleotides are TGTGCCAGCAGTTCCGGGACAGCCTCCTACGAGCAGTACTTC. Translated: CASSSGTASYEQYF.

This sequence joins TRBV18 and TRBJ1-2, with TRBD1 matching over 7 bases. The CDR3 extends over 15 amino acids. The V segment lost 6 bases and the J segment 6 bases; nucleotides outside the gene matches: 13. Germline V lookup: CDR1 KGHSH, CDR2 LQKENI. In DNA, the CDR3 is TGTGCCAGCTCGCCTTACCGACAGGGATTGGATGGCTACACCTTC. Translating it yields CASSPYRQGLDGYTF.

The chain recombines TRBV25-1 with TRBJ2-1; 9 bases align to TRBD2. CDR3 length equals 16 residues. V was pared by 0 bases and J by 4 bases, with 4 bases of the junction left unmatched. Per the germline V gene, CDR1 is MGHDK and CDR2 is SYGVNS. The DNA of the CDR3 is TGTGCCAGCAGTGAATATGGGACTAGCCAGTACAATGAGCAGTTCTTC. This translates into CASSEYGTSQYNEQFF.

The V call is TRBV30, the J call TRBJ2-1, with 12 nucleotides matching TRBD2. CDR3 length: 15 amino acids. After removal of 3 bases from V and 4 bases from J, the junction contained 4 bases not matched to a gene. In germline, CDR1 is GTSNPN, CDR2 SVGIG (reference sequence). The CDR3, as DNA: TGTGCCTGGAGCGGAGGACTAGCGGGGTACAATGAGCAGTTCTTC. Translation: CAWSGGLAGYNEQFF.

The chain couples TRBV5-1 to TRBJ1-2; possible D gene TRBD1, 5 bases. Germline V gene sequence: CDR1 SGHRS, CDR2 YFSETQ. V was clipped by 0 bases and J by 0 bases, with 9 bases between them. CDR3 length: 15 amino acids. The CDR3 coding sequence is TGCGCCAGCAGCTTGGGGGGGGTCTCTAACTATGGCTACACCTTC. As protein: CASSLGGVSNYGYTF.

The chain couples TRBV7-9 to TRBJ2-3; 9 bases align to TRBD1. The CDR3 runs to 15 residues. The J segment lost 3 bases and the V segment lost 5 bases, leaving 6 bases of the junction unmatched. Germline V gives CDR1 SEHNR, CDR2 FQNEAQ (reference sequence). For the CDR3, the DNA is TGTGCCAGCAGCCCCTACAGGGGGCTTACAGATACGCAGTATTTT. This encodes CASSPYRGLTDTQYF.

The rearrangement links TRBV6-1 to TRBJ1-2; D possibly corresponds to TRBD1 (6 bases). Trimming removed 2 bases from V and 2 bases from J, with 6 bases in between. Germline V CDR1 and CDR2: MNHNS, SASEGT. This CDR3 spans 13 amino acids. CDR3 DNA sequence: TGTGCCAGCAGTGAAACAGGGAACTATGGCTACACCTTC. Translation: CASSETGNYGYTF.

This clone rates as medium-sized. The chain has TRBV6-6 and TRBJ2-7, with 8 positions matching TRBD1. The CDR3 runs to 14 residues. Germline CDR1 MNHNY, CDR2 SVGAGI (reference sequence). V was clipped by 1 base and J by 4 bases; unmatched bases: 3. CDR3 nucleotides: TGTGCCAGCAGTTACTTACAGGGGGAATACGAGCAGTACTTC. Encoded protein: CASSYLQGEYEQYF.

The chain employs TRBV6-4 and TRBJ2-3, with D maybe TRBD1 (5 bases). The CDR3 has 13 residues. V was pared by 3 bases and J by 6 bases, with 10 bases between. The germline V gene encodes CDR1 MRHNA and CDR2 SNTAGT. CDR3 residues: CASSEQAGDTQYF. The CDR3 coding sequence is TGTGCCAGCAGTGAGCAAGCAGGGGATACGCAGTATTTT.

The chain has TRBV6-5 and TRBJ1-3; TRBD1 matches at 7 bases. Germline V gene sequence: CDR1 MNHEY, CDR2 SVGAGI. There are 15 residues in the CDR3. Trimming at V came to 6 bases and at J to 0 bases, leaving 5 bases not matched to a gene. The CDR3 is CASRPGGSSGNTIYF. The CDR3 coding sequence is TGTGCCAGCAGACCAGGGGGAAGCTCTGGAAACACCATATATTTT.

The CDR3 sequence is CASSPQNTEAFF. CDR3 coding DNA: TGTGCCAGCAGTCCACAGAACACTGAAGCTTTCTTT. The chain combines TRBV6-1 with TRBJ1-1; D is undetermined. The germline CDR1 and CDR2 sequences are MNHNS and SASEGT. The CDR3 spans 12 residues. V lost 5 bases and J lost 1, with 5 bases in between.

V and J are TRBV5-1 and TRBJ2-7; maybe TRBD2 (5 bases). Germline CDR1 and CDR2: SGHRS and YFSETQ. The CDR3 loop spans 15 amino acids. Trimming pared 0 bases from V and 2 bases from J, leaving 12 bases between. CDR3 region: CASSLDSSAAYEQYF. As DNA, the CDR3 is TGCGCCAGCAGCTTGGACAGTAGCGCGGCCTACGAGCAGTACTTC. The whole variable domain, remainder taken from reference TRBV5-1 and TRBJ2-7, is KAGVTQTPRYLIKTRGQQVTLSCSPISGHRSVSWYQQTPGQGLQFLFEYFSETQRNKGNFPGRFSGRQFSNSRSEMNVSTLELGDSALYLCASSLDSSAAYEQYFGPGTRLTVT.

V is TRBV9 and J is TRBJ2-4; 7 bases match TRBD2. CDR1 SGDLS and CDR2 YYNGEE come from the germline V gene. The length of the CDR3 is 18 residues. Trimming removed 0 bases from V and 0 bases from J; junction bases left unmatched: 9. The CDR3 sequence is CASSVGGGRAIAKNIQYF. CDR3 DNA: TGTGCCAGCAGCGTAGGGGGTGGGAGGGCCATAGCCAAAAACATTCAGTACTTC.

The V and J genes are TRBV5-1 and TRBJ2-3; D is uncertain. V shed 1 base and J shed 6 bases, with 6 bases lying between them. Germline CDR1 SGHRS, CDR2 YFSETQ. The CDR3 has 12 residues. CDR3 protein: CASSLWRDTQYF. In DNA, the CDR3 is TGCGCCAGCAGCTTGTGGCGGGATACGCAGTATTTT.

This clone was counted only a few times. The chain uses TRBV28 and TRBJ1-4; D is unresolved. This CDR3 region has 18 residues. In germline, CDR1 is MDHEN, CDR2 SYDVKM. Trimming took off 5 bases at V and 0 bases at J, with 19 bases between the two ends. CDR3 sequence: CASSPLWRVGPTNEKLFF. The CDR3, as DNA: TGTGCCAGCAGTCCTCTCTGGCGGGTGGGCCCAACTAATGAAAAACTGTTTTTT.

The V and J genes are TRBV7-2 and TRBJ1-4, with 7 bases identical to TRBD1. This CDR3 comprises 15 residues. V shed 0 bases, J shed 4 bases, and the junction held 2 bases outside the gene matches. Germline CDR1 reads SGHTA; CDR2 reads FQGNSA. CDR3 DNA: TGTGCCAGCAGCTTAGCCGGGACAGTTAATGAAAAACTGTTTTTT. Protein product: CASSLAGTVNEKLFF.

This clone was recorded a few times. This chain uses TRBV21-1 with TRBJ2-7; the table's D call of TRBD2 was not tested on the DNA. TRBV21-1 is flagged as a pseudogene. This CDR3 spans 16 amino acids. CDR3 sequence reads: CASSTRGWAGKDEQYF. CDR3 bases: TGTGCCAGCAGCACCCGAGGATGGGCGGGCAAAGACGAGCAGTACTTC.

The V gene is TRBV4-1, the J gene TRBJ2-7, with D possibly TRBD1 on 5 matching bases. V dropped 3 bases and J dropped 2 bases, with 11 bases sitting between them. The CDR3 is 14 residues long. The germline CDR1 and CDR2 sequences are MGHRA and YSYEKL. This CDR3 reads CASSHKTEPYEQYF. CDR3 in DNA: TGCGCCAGCAGCCACAAGACAGAGCCCTACGAGCAGTACTTC.

The rearrangement links TRBV5-4 to TRBJ1-2, with D perhaps TRBD1 (5 bases). Germline V CDR1 and CDR2: SGHNT, YYREEE (reference sequence). CDR3 size: 16 residues. Trimming shortened V by 0 bases and J by 4 bases, and 16 bases separated the two germline ends. The CDR3 coding sequence is TGTGCCAGCAGCTTGGATAGGGGAAATCTAGTCTATGGCTACACCTTC. Translating gives CASSLDRGNLVYGYTF. The complete variable domain, with remaining parts taken from reference TRBV5-4 and TRBJ1-2, reads ETGVTQSPTHLIKTRGQQVTLRCSSQSGHNTVSWYQQALGQGPQFIFQYYREEENGRGNFPPRFSGLQFPNYSSELNVNALELDDSALYLCASSLDRGNLVYGYTFGSGTRLTVV.

This clone came up once. The rearrangement joins TRBV2 to TRBJ1-2; 8 bases map to TRBD1. This CDR3 is 13 amino acids long. Germline V gene sequence: CDR1 SNHLY, CDR2 FYNNEI. The trim removed 7 bases at V and 7 bases at J, leaving 8 bases unmatched. CDR3 in DNA: TGTGCCAGCACTGCGACAGGGGAAGGTGGCTACACCTTC. Translated, it gives CASTATGEGGYTF.